Shown below are 29 T cell receptor beta chains from a single sample sequenced in a study of cytotoxic CD8 clonotypes in ibrutinib-treated CLL. Sequencing used immunoSEQ multiplex PCR; TCRdb keeps in-frame clones, though not all of them. This repertoire shows approximately 130,000 clones, 84% found once; its top ten account for about 3.3%. The sample here was PBMCs, taken after 24 months of ibrutinib treatment. The source of these receptors is a human donor with chronic lymphocytic leukemia.

The chain links TRBV28 to TRBJ1-4; D unclear. V lost 7 bases, J lost 4 bases, and 13 bases lay in between. CDR1 and CDR2 from the germline V gene are MDHEN and SYDVKM. This CDR3 contains 14 residues. CDR3 in DNA: TGTGCCAGCACTCCAGGACCGGGTAATGAAAAACTGTTTTTT. Translated, it gives CASTPGPGNEKLFF.

The rearrangement uses TRBV19 and TRBJ1-2, with D possibly TRBD1 on 6 matching bases. CDR3 length: 12 residues. Per the germline V gene, CDR1 is LNHDA and CDR2 is SQIVND (reference sequence). Trimming left V 6 bases short and J 4 bases short, with 9 bases between. As DNA, the CDR3 is TGTGCCAGTAGCGGGACAAGCTATGGCTACACCTTC. It yields the protein CASSGTSYGYTF. The whole variable domain, filled in from reference TRBV19 and TRBJ1-2, reads DGGITQSPKYLFRKEGQNVTLSCEQNLNHDAMYWYRQDPGQGLRLIYYSQIVNDFQKGDIAEGYSVSREKKESFPLTVTSAQKNPTAFYLCASSGTSYGYTFGSGTRLTVV.

The chain uses TRBV6-5 and TRBJ1-1; a possible D gene is TRBD1 (5 bases). The CDR3 consists of 14 residues. CDR1 and CDR2 (germline): MNHEY, SVGAGI. The V end lost 2 bases, the J end lost 4 bases, and 11 bases lay between the germline ends. CDR3 in amino acids: CASSYGGGPTEAFF. The CDR3, as DNA: TGTGCCAGCAGTTACGGTGGGGGACCCACTGAAGCTTTCTTT.

This clone was found once. This sequence joins TRBV19 and TRBJ2-2; perhaps TRBD1 as D (5 bases). The CDR3 loop spans 13 amino acids. The germline V gene encodes CDR1 LNHDA and CDR2 SQIVND (reference sequence). Trimming removed 5 bases from V and 1 base from J, with 5 bases in between. The CDR3, as DNA: TGTGCCAGTAGTGGACAGAACACCGGGGAGCTGTTTTTT. Translating it yields CASSGQNTGELFF. The complete variable domain, with remaining parts taken from reference TRBV19 and TRBJ2-2, reads DGGITQSPKYLFRKEGQNVTLSCEQNLNHDAMYWYRQDPGQGLRLIYYSQIVNDFQKGDIAEGYSVSREKKESFPLTVTSAQKNPTAFYLCASSGQNTGELFFGEGSRLTVL.

The chain combines TRBV19 with TRBJ1-1, with TRBD1 matching 8 bases. Germline loops: CDR1 LNHDA, CDR2 SQIVND (reference sequence). There are 15 residues in the CDR3. After removal of 6 bases from V and 2 bases from J, the junction contained 8 bases not matched to a gene. CDR3 amino acids: CASSGLDRVNTEAFF. DNA for the CDR3: TGTGCCAGTAGCGGCTTGGACAGGGTTAACACTGAAGCTTTCTTT.

The chain uses TRBV10-3 and TRBJ1-4; 9 bases match TRBD1. The CDR3 extends over 14 amino acids. The V and J ends lost 10 bases and 0 bases, in that order; junction bases with no gene match: 3. Germline V gene data show CDR1 as ENHRY and CDR2 as SYGVKD. CDR3 loop: CATRQGATNEKLFF. The CDR3 DNA follows: TGTGCCACCCGACAGGGGGCAACTAATGAAAAACTGTTTTTT.

The rearrangement joins TRBV19 to TRBJ1-1; D is possibly TRBD1 (6 bases). V was cut by 9 bases and J by 5 bases, with 10 bases left in between. The CDR3 spans 11 residues. Germline values: CDR1 LNHDA, CDR2 SQIVND (reference sequence). This CDR3 reads CASRDRTEAFF. CDR3 coding DNA: TGTGCCAGCCGAGACAGGACTGAAGCTTTCTTT.

J is TRBJ2-3 and V is TRBV27; D might be TRBD1 (6 bases). V was pared by 4 bases and J by 3 bases, with 17 bases between. From germline, CDR1 is MNHEY and CDR2 SMNVEV (reference sequence). CDR3 length equals 16 residues. This CDR3 is CASSSYQGRGTDTQYF. The CDR3 region has the DNA TGTGCCAGCAGTTCCTATCAGGGTAGGGGGACAGATACGCAGTATTTT.

V is TRBV4-3 and J is TRBJ2-7; tentatively, D is TRBD1 or TRBD2 (5 bases each). The germline V gene has CDR1 LGHNA and CDR2 YSLEER. Trimming pared 1 base from V and 7 bases from J, leaving 23 bases between. The CDR3 is 17 amino acids. CDR3 bases: TGCGCCAGCAGCCAAGTCCCGGGGCTGTCCCCTTATAATGAGCAGTACTTC. It is translated as CASSQVPGLSPYNEQYF.

This clone was counted once. The chain recombines TRBV7-2 with TRBJ2-7; perhaps D is TRBD1 or TRBD2 (5 bases each). There are 15 residues in the CDR3. Trimming cost V 0 bases and J 7 bases, with 16 bases left between them. CDR1 is SGHTA and CDR2 is FQGNSA in the germline V gene. The CDR3 DNA is TGTGCCAGCAGCTTAGCTCAGGGACGGACACATGAGCAGTACTTC. As protein: CASSLAQGRTHEQYF.

The gene calls are TRBV18 and TRBJ2-1; 8 bases fit TRBD1. Germline trimming cut 0 bases from V and 4 bases from J; bases unmatched to any gene: 5. There are 16 residues in the CDR3. The germline V gene encodes CDR1 KGHSH and CDR2 LQKENI. The CDR3 coding sequence is TGTGCCAGCTCACCACCCCAGGGGGCCTTTTACAATGAGCAGTTCTTC. This translates into CASSPPQGAFYNEQFF.

J is TRBJ2-1 and V is TRBV19, with a tentative D call TRBD2 (6 bases). Germline values: CDR1 LNHDA, CDR2 SQIVND (reference sequence). V was cut by 6 bases and J by 0 bases, with 9 bases left in between. The CDR3 covers 14 residues. For the CDR3, the DNA is TGTGCCAGTAGGCGGGGAAGCTCCTACAATGAGCAGTTCTTC. It translates to CASRRGSSYNEQFF.

The chain recombines TRBV7-8 with TRBJ1-5; a weak D match, TRBD1 (5 bases). CDR3 size: 14 residues. Per germline, CDR1 SGHVS and CDR2 FQNEAQ. V lost 0 bases and J lost 11, with 14 bases in between. The CDR3 spells CASSLAGSIRAQHF. The CDR3 bases are TGTGCCAGCAGCTTAGCCGGATCCATCAGGGCCCAGCATTTT.

The chain recombines TRBV5-1 with TRBJ2-7; 9 nucleotides match TRBD1. Trimming removed 3 bases from V and 6 bases from J; junction bases left unmatched: 7. The CDR3 is 14 amino acids. From germline, CDR1 is SGHRS and CDR2 YFSETQ. The CDR3: CASSSGTGQGEQYF. The CDR3 DNA follows: TGCGCCAGCAGCTCCGGGACAGGGCAGGGCGAGCAGTACTTC.

There are a few counts of this clone. The rearrangement joins TRBV19 to TRBJ1-2; D is perhaps TRBD1 (5 bases). Trimming pared 7 bases from V and 5 bases from J, leaving 14 bases between. CDR3 length equals 13 residues. CDR1 and CDR2 (germline): LNHDA, SQIVND (reference sequence). CDR3 DNA sequence: TGTGCCAGTACCGGGGACGCTGGGTATGGCTACACCTTC. As protein: CASTGDAGYGYTF.

This rearrangement joins TRBV4-1 to TRBJ2-7; D perhaps matches TRBD1 (6 bases). Germline CDR1 reads MGHRA; CDR2 reads YSYEKL. The length of the CDR3 is 15 residues. V lost 1 base to trimming and J lost 3 bases, with 13 bases between them. In DNA form, the CDR3 reads TGCGCCAGCAGCCAAGCGCCGGGACACCTCTACGAGCAGTACTTC. Its translation is CASSQAPGHLYEQYF.

The chain couples TRBV19 to TRBJ2-7, with D maybe TRBD1 (6 bases). The V end was cut by 5 bases, the J end by 3 bases, with 14 bases between. The CDR3 runs to 14 residues. Germline values: CDR1 LNHDA, CDR2 SQIVND (reference sequence). In nucleotides, the CDR3 is TGTGCCAGTAGTGCGACGAGGACAGTCTACGAGCAGTACTTC. As protein: CASSATRTVYEQYF.

Concerning this clone: The identical CDR3 is also encoded by other nucleotide sequences in the sample. The V call is TRBV18, the J call TRBJ2-5; no clear D. The CDR3 length is 12 residues. The germline V and J ends were trimmed by 2 bases and 2 bases, with 3 bases remaining between them. The germline V gene has CDR1 KGHSH and CDR2 LQKENI. The CDR3 reads CASSPNQETQYF. DNA of the CDR3: TGTGCCAGCTCACCAAATCAAGAGACCCAGTACTTC.

The chain links TRBV10-3 to TRBJ1-5, with D perhaps matching TRBD1 (5 bases). Germline V lookup: CDR1 ENHRY, CDR2 SYGVKD. V lost 6 bases to trimming and J lost 0 bases, with 15 bases between them. This CDR3 spans 16 amino acids. CDR3: CAIRDDGAHSNQPQHF. The CDR3, as DNA: TGTGCCATCAGGGACGACGGGGCCCATAGCAATCAGCCCCAGCATTTT.

V is TRBV18 and J is TRBJ1-1; D might be TRBD1 (6 bases). Trimming cost V 1 base and J 3 bases, with 18 bases left between them. This CDR3 has 17 amino acids. Germline V gene lookup returns CDR1 KGHSH and CDR2 LQKENI. The CDR3 spells CASSPQATGARDTEAFF. CDR3 sequence (DNA): TGTGCCAGCTCACCACAGGCGACGGGGGCGCGAGACACTGAAGCTTTCTTT.

The CDR3 reads CASSRNPNRSSYNSPLHF. DNA for the CDR3: TGTGCCAGCAGCAGAAACCCAAACCGGTCCTCCTATAATTCACCCCTCCACTTT. This chain connects TRBV9 to TRBJ1-6; D remains unclear. Germline CDR1 reads SGDLS; CDR2 reads YYNGEE. Trimming removed 4 bases at V and 0 bases at J, with 17 bases between. The CDR3 extends over 18 amino acids.

The J gene is TRBJ2-2, the V gene TRBV5-4, with D perhaps TRBD1 (5 bases). Germline CDR1 is SGHNT and CDR2 is YYREEE (reference sequence). CDR3 length: 15 amino acids. V lost 0 bases and J 5 bases, leaving 11 bases between the germline ends. CDR3 in amino acids: CASSLGLGQTGELFF. CDR3 sequence (DNA): TGTGCCAGCAGCTTGGGTCTGGGGCAGACCGGGGAGCTGTTTTTT.

This sequence joins TRBV30 and TRBJ1-4; D gene unclear. Between the trimmed V and J ends, which lost 4 bases and 3 bases, there was a span of 12 bases. Germline CDR1 GTSNPN, CDR2 SVGIG (reference sequence). The CDR3 is 14 amino acids. CDR3 nucleotides: TGTGCCTGGACCCTCACTAGTCCTAATGAAAAACTGTTTTTT. Translating it yields CAWTLTSPNEKLFF.

In its sample, this clone was seen once. This sequence joins TRBV4-3 and TRBJ2-7; D could derive from TRBD1 or TRBD2 (7 bases each). Germline CDR1 LGHNA, CDR2 YSLEER. V gave up 1 base and J gave up 0 bases, with 10 bases separating them. The CDR3 consists of 15 residues. CDR3 amino acids: CASSQAGGASYEQYF. CDR3 sequence (DNA): TGCGCCAGCAGCCAAGCAGGGGGGGCCTCCTACGAGCAGTACTTC.

The chain joins TRBV5-1 to TRBJ1-1; D perhaps matches TRBD1 (6 bases). From germline, CDR1 is SGHRS and CDR2 YFSETQ. Trimming cost V 3 bases and J 7 bases, with 13 bases left between them. The CDR3 runs 13 residues. CDR3 amino acids: CASSYDLRGEAFF. CDR3 DNA: TGCGCCAGCAGCTACGACCTCAGGGGTGAAGCTTTCTTT. Combining the CDR3 with reference TRBV5-1 and TRBJ1-1 gives the whole variable domain KAGVTQTPRYLIKTRGQQVTLSCSPISGHRSVSWYQQTPGQGLQFLFEYFSETQRNKGNFPGRFSGRQFSNSRSEMNVSTLELGDSALYLCASSYDLRGEAFFGQGTRLTVV.

The CDR3 coding sequence is TGTGCCAGCAGCGTCCGGGCGGACCCTGGAAACACCATATATTTT. It yields the protein CASSVRADPGNTIYF. The V call is TRBV9, the J call TRBJ1-3; the D is unclear. Per germline, CDR1 SGDLS and CDR2 YYNGEE. The CDR3 runs 15 residues. Trimming pared 2 bases from V and 2 bases from J, leaving 11 bases between.

The chain combines TRBV15 with TRBJ2-3; no reliable D call. CDR3 length: 15 residues. The germline V gene encodes CDR1 LNHNV and CDR2 YYDKDF (reference sequence). Trimming removed 0 bases from V and 0 bases from J, with 7 bases in between. The CDR3 DNA is TGTGCCACCAGCAGAGATTACTCTAGCACAGATACGCAGTATTTT. Protein product: CATSRDYSSTDTQYF.

The table lists this clone with a count of one. The chain couples TRBV2 to TRBJ2-6, with 12 bases aligning to TRBD1. V lost 9 bases, J lost 3 bases, and 3 bases stayed unmatched. Germline-derived CDR1 and CDR2 are SNHLY and FYNNEI. The CDR3 runs to 15 residues. The CDR3 DNA sequence: TGTGCCAGGGGGACAGGGGGCTTTGGGGCCAACGTCCTGACTTTC. This translates into CARGTGGFGANVLTF.

This rearrangement joins TRBV7-9 to TRBJ2-2; D not resolved. Germline V gene lookup returns CDR1 SEHNR and CDR2 FQNEAQ (reference sequence). The CDR3 contains 14 residues. V was cut by 9 bases and J by 2 bases, with 13 bases left in between. The CDR3 loop reads CASLSWGNTGELFF. As DNA, the CDR3 is TGTGCCAGTCTCAGCTGGGGAAACACCGGGGAGCTGTTTTTT.